This TCR beta chain derives from a study of T cell clonotyping in hematopoietic cell transplantation (dated by TCRdb to the early 2020s). Background on the whole study: Pretransplant recipient samples were obtained after cytoreduction. Patients were recruited between September 2015 and January 2017 and followed until late 2020 or death. A total of 120 to 150 blood samples were collected in the study from some 37 consecutive transplant recipients and their related donors. Study-level results and caveats: A decrease in recipient TCR diversity was observed after transplant, and a progressive increase in pathologically expanded clonotypes was seen from day 30 to day 180. Overlap with donor repertoires was found for only a small fraction of recipient repertoires, with over 95% found to appear de novo at the given depth. Broader posttransplant TCR repertoire diversity was predicted by donor and pretransplant recipient Inverse Simpson Index values. The sample size was limited, and because cells were not sorted, the contributions of CD4 and CD8 repertoires could not be separated.

The sample's time point label, in plain terms: recipient sample about 28 days before transplant, after cytoreduction. Blood from recipients was drawn about 28 days before transplant and again at days 30, 100 and 180 after transplant. Nuclei Lysis Solution was used to extract genomic DNA from fresh or cryopreserved unfractionated peripheral blood mononuclear cells. Details on this clone: What antigen it recognizes has not been identified. Base qualities are missing; no much larger clone stands one base away.

TCR beta CDR3 regions were amplified from genomic DNA with the immunoSEQ assay, a bias-controlled multiplex PCR using V- and J-specific primers. A second PCR step added a proprietary barcode and Illumina adapter sequences to the CDR3 amplicons. An Illumina MiSeq instrument was used for sequencing of the CDR3 libraries. On the study's bioinformatics: Export and quality control were done with immunoSEQ Analyzer 3.0, while downstream analyses used R Bioconductor and Immunarch. Only productive rearrangements in the normalized downsampled data set went into calculating the repertoire metrics. In the normalized cohort, a clonotype counted as pathologically expanded if the clonotype was larger than 5 templates. Repertoire diversity was measured with the Inverse Simpson Index. To capture all clonotypes, CMV-specificity analyses were performed on the non-normalized data set. The table comes from immuneACCESS by way of TCRdb, which keeps in-frame sequences with V and J called. Part of the clones is missing from these tables; in studies checked, under half for an unresolved V gene and the rest for unknown reasons. For V, J and clone size, that table is used; D and trimming come from the DNA. This sample comprises 25,000 to 30,000 clones, 82% of them detected only once. The leading ten clones occupy around 1.9% of the sample.

This clonotype was obtained from a man in his forties or fifties with acute myeloid leukemia. Some clones in this sample may be carry-over from other donors' samples. Material: peripheral blood mononuclear cells, obtained before stem cell transplant.

The nucleotide sequence is given as TGCGCCAGCAGCATCGGACAGTCAAGAGGAGAAAAACTGTTTTTT. Its protein product is CASSIGQSRGEKLFF. The chain joins TRBV5-1 to TRBJ1-4; the D gene is perhaps TRBD1, from 6 matching bases. The CDR3 starts with the cysteine, ends with the phenylalanine, and has 15 residues. Left in the record is the CDR3 DNA by itself, 45 bases read in frame from the first base. According to the germline V gene, CDR1 reads SGHRS and CDR2 reads YFSETQ. V lost 4 bases and J lost 8 bases; the stretch between them is 18 bases long. Joined to the reference TRBV5-1 and TRBJ1-4 proteins, this CDR3 gives the full variable domain: KAGVTQTPRYLIKTRGQQVTLSCSPISGHRSVSWYQQTPGQGLQFLFEYFSETQRNKGNFPGRFSGRQFSNSRSEMNVSTLELGDSALYLCASSIGQSRGEKLFFGSGTQLSVL.